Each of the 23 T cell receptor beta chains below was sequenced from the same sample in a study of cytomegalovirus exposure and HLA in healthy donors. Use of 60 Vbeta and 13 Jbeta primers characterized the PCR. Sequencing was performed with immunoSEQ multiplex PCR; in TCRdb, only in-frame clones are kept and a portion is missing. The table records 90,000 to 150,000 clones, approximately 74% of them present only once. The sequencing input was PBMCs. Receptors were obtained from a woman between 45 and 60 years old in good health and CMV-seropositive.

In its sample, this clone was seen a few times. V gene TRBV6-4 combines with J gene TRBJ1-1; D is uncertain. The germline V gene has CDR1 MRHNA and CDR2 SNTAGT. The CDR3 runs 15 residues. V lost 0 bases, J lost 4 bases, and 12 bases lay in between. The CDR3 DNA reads TGTGCCAGCAGTGACTCCCATGCCCCCAGCACTGAAGCTTTCTTT. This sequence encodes CASSDSHAPSTEAFF.

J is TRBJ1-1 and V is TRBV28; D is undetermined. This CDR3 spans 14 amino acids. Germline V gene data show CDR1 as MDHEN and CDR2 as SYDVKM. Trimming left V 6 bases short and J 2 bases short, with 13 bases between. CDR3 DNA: TGTGCCAGCAGGGGGTTGAGGGTCAACACTGAAGCTTTCTTT. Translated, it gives CASRGLRVNTEAFF.

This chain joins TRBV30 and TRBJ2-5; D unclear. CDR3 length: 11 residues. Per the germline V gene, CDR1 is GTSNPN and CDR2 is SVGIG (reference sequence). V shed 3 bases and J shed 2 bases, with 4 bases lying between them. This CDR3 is CAWRTQETQYF. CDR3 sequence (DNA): TGTGCCTGGAGAACTCAAGAGACCCAGTACTTC.

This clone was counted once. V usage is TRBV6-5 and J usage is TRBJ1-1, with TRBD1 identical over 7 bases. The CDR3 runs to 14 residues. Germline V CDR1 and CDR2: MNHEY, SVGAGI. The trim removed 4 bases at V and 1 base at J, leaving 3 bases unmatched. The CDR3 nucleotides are TGTGCCAGCAGTTTATCAGGGGGGAACACTGAAGCTTTCTTT. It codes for CASSLSGGNTEAFF.

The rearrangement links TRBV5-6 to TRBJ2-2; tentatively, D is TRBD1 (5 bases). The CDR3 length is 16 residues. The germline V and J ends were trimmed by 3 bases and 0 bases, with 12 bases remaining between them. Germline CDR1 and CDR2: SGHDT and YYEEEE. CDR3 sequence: CASSSADTANTGELFF. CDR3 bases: TGTGCCAGCAGCTCGGCGGACACCGCGAACACCGGGGAGCTGTTTTTT. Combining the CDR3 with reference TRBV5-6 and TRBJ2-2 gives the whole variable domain DAGVTQSPTHLIKTRGQQVTLRCSPKSGHDTVSWYQQALGQGPQFIFQYYEEEERQRGNFPDRFSGHQFPNYSSELNVNALLLGDSALYLCASSSADTANTGELFFGEGSRLTVL.

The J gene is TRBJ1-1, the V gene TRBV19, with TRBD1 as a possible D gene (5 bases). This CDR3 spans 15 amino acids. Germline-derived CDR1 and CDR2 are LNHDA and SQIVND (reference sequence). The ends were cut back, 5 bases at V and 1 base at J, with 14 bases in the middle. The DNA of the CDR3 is TGTGCCAGTAGTCGAAGACCCGGACAGAACACTGAAGCTTTCTTT. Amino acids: CASSRRPGQNTEAFF.

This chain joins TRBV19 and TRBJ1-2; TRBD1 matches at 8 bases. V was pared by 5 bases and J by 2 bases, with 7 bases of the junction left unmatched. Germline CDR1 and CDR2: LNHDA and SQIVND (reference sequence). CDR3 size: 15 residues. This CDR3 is CASSVDRGANYGYTF. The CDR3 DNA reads TGTGCCAGTAGTGTCGACAGGGGCGCAAACTATGGCTACACCTTC. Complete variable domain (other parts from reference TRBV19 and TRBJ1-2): DGGITQSPKYLFRKEGQNVTLSCEQNLNHDAMYWYRQDPGQGLRLIYYSQIVNDFQKGDIAEGYSVSREKKESFPLTVTSAQKNPTAFYLCASSVDRGANYGYTFGSGTRLTVV.

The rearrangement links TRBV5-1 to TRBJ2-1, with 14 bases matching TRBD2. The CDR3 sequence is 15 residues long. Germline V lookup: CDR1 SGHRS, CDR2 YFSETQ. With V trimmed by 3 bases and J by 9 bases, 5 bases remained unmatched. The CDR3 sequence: CASSWGLAGEGEQFF. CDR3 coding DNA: TGCGCCAGCAGCTGGGGACTAGCGGGAGAGGGTGAGCAGTTCTTC.

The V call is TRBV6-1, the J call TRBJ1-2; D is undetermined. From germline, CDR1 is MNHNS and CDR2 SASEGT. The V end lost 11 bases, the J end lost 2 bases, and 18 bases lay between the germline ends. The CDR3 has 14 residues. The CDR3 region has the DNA TGTGCCGGAGACACACGGGGTCCCAACTATGGCTACACCTTC. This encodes CAGDTRGPNYGYTF.

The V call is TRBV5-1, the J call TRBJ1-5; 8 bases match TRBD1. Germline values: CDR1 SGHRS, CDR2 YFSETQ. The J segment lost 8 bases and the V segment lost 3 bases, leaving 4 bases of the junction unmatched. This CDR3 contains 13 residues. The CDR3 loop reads CASSSAGGEPQHF. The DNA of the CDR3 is TGCGCCAGCAGCTCGGCAGGGGGCGAGCCCCAGCATTTT.

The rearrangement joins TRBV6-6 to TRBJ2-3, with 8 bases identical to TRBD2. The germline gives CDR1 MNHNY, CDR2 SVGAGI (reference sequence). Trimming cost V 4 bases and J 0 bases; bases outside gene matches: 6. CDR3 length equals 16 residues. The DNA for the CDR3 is TGTGCCAGCAGTTCTCGAAGCGGGAGAAGCACAGATACGCAGTATTTT. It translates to CASSSRSGRSTDTQYF.

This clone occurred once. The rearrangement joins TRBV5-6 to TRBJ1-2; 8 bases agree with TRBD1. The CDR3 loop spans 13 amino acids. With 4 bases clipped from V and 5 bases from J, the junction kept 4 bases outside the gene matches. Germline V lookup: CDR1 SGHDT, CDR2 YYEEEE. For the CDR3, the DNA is TGTGCCAGCAGCAACGGACAGGGTTATGGCTACACCTTC. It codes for CASSNGQGYGYTF.

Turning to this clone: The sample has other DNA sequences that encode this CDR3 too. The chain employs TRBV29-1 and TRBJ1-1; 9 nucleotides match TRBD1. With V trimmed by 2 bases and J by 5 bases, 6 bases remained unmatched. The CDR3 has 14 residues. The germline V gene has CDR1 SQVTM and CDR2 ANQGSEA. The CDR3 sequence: CSVEPGQGGTEAFF. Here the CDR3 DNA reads TGCAGCGTTGAACCGGGACAGGGAGGTACTGAAGCTTTCTTT.

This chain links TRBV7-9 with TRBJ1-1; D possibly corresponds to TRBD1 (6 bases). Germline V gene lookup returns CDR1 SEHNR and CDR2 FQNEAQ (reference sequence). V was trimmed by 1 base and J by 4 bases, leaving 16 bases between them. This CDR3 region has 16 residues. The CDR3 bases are TGTGCCAGCAGCTTAGACGGATCTCCACAGGGCACTGAAGCTTTCTTT. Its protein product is CASSLDGSPQGTEAFF. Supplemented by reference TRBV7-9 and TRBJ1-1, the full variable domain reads DTGVSQNPRHKITKRGQNVTFRCDPISEHNRLYWYRQTLGQGPEFLTYFQNEAQLEKSRLLSDRFSAERPKGSFSTLEIQRTEQGDSAMYLCASSLDGSPQGTEAFFGQGTRLTVV.

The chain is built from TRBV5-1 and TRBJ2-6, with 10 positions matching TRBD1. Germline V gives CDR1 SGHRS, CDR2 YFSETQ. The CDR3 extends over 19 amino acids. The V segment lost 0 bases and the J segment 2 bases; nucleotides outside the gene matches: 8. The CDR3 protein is CASSLALGTGVAGANVLTF. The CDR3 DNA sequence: TGCGCCAGCAGCTTGGCCCTTGGGACAGGGGTGGCTGGGGCCAACGTCCTGACTTTC.

This CDR3 reads CASGSGTYYEQYF. The DNA for the CDR3 is TGTGCCAGCGGATCAGGTACCTACTACGAGCAGTACTTC. The chain couples TRBV7-3 to TRBJ2-7; D call uncertain. The CDR3 is made up of 13 amino acids. In germline, CDR1 is SGHTA, CDR2 FQGTGA. V shed 8 bases and J shed 3 bases, with 14 bases lying between them.

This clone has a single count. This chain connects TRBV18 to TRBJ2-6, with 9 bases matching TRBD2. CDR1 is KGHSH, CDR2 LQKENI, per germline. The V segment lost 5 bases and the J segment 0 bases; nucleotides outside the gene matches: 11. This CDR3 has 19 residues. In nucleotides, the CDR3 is TGTGCCAGCTCAACCCGAGGGGCTAGCGGGAACTCTGGGGCCAACGTCCTGACTTTC. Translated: CASSTRGASGNSGANVLTF.

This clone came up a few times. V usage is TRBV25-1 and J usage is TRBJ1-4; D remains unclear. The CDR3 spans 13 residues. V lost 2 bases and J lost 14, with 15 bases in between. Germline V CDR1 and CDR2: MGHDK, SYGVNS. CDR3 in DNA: TGTGCCAGCAGTGAACCAGCCAGGACTGAGCTGTTTTTT. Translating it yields CASSEPARTELFF.

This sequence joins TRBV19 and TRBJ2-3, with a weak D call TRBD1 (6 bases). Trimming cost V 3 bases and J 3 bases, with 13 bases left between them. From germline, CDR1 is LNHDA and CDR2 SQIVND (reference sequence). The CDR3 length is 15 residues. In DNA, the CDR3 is TGTGCCAGTAGTATCGTATCCAGGGGAACAGATACGCAGTATTTT. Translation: CASSIVSRGTDTQYF. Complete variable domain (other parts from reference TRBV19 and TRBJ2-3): DGGITQSPKYLFRKEGQNVTLSCEQNLNHDAMYWYRQDPGQGLRLIYYSQIVNDFQKGDIAEGYSVSREKKESFPLTVTSAQKNPTAFYLCASSIVSRGTDTQYFGPGTRLTVL.

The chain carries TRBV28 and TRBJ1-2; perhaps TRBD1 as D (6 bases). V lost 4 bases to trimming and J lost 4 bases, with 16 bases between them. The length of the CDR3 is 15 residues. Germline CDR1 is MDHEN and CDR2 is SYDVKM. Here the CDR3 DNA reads TGTGCCAGCAGTTACCCCAGGGGAGTGGGCTATGGCTACACCTTC. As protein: CASSYPRGVGYGYTF.

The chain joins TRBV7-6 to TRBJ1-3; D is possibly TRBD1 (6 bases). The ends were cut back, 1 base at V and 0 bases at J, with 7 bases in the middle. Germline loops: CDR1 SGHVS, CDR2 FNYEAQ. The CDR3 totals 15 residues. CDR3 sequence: CASSLEDSSGNTIYF. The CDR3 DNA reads TGTGCCAGCAGCTTAGAGGACAGCTCTGGAAACACCATATATTTT. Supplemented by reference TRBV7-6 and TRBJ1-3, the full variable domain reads GAGVSQSPRYKVTKRGQDVALRCDPISGHVSLYWYRQALGQGPEFLTYFNYEAQQDKSGLPNDRFSAERPEGSISTLTIQRTEQRDSAMYRCASSLEDSSGNTIYFGEGSWLTVV.

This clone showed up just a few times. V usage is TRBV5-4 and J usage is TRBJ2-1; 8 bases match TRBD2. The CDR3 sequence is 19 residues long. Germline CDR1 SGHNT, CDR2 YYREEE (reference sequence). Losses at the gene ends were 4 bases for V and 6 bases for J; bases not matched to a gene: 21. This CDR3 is CASSPQKLWRGEMINEQFF. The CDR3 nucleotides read TGTGCCAGCAGCCCCCAAAAGCTGTGGCGGGGGGAAATGATCAATGAGCAGTTCTTC.

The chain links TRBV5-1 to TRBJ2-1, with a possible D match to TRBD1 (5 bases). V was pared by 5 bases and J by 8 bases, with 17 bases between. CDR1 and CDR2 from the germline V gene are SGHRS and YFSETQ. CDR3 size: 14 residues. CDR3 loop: CASSIMSGSDEQFF. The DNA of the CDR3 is TGCGCCAGCAGTATCATGTCAGGGTCCGATGAGCAGTTCTTC.